This T cell receptor beta chain was sequenced in a study of T cell responses to AZD1222 COVID-19 vaccine. Using immunoSEQ multiplex PCR, the repertoire was profiled, and TCRdb retains in-frame clones only, with some absent. The sample records just under 75,000 clones, over 60% being singletons. Per the germline V gene, CDR1 is SGHRS and CDR2 is YFSETQ. This CDR3 is built from 15 residues. V was pared by 0 bases and J by 6 bases, with 0 bases of the junction left unmatched. On this clone itself: Antigen unknown.

Points from the study as a whole: Only five or six AZD1222 recipients tested seropositive at baseline. Repertoires were collected only later (after the peak T cell response had occurred). Females made up more of the donors, who were largely white British, and clonal diversity may have come out too low.

This TCR came from an adult who received the AZD1222 COVID-19 vaccine. Sequencing was performed on peripheral blood, taken 28 days after the second AZD1222 dose. The chain links TRBV5-1 to TRBJ1-6, with 10 bases that match TRBD1. The CDR3 region is CASSLGQGANSPLHF. The CDR3 nucleotides are TGCGCCAGCAGCTTGGGACAGGGGGCTAATTCACCCCTCCACTTT.